This note documents a single T cell receptor beta chain sequence. As yet, its antigen is unknown. This sample was taken from a study of beta chain features in type 1 diabetes. Turning to the study itself: All samples yielded 107,917,701 examined sorted cells.

Whole-study results and caveats: Lower insertion and higher deletion counts appeared at VDJ junctions in type 1 diabetes patients. Researchers report that Type 1 diabetes patients had moderately but significantly shorter TCRB CDR3s across all four CD4+ subsets.

The investigators reverse transcribed all of the isolated RNA, so they sequenced expressed TCRB transcripts. Clones were read by immunoSEQ multiplex PCR, and TCRdb kept only the in-frame ones, dropping some. The data hold 120,000 to 150,000 clones, with around 9.3% observed a single time. CDR1 and CDR2 from the germline V gene are LNHDA and SQIVND (reference sequence). The CDR3 extends over 14 amino acids. Trimming took off 4 bases at V and 6 bases at J, with 12 bases between the two ends. J is TRBJ2-2 and V is TRBV19; D possibly corresponds to TRBD1 (5 bases). The sequenced material came from naive CD4+ T cells from blood. This TCR was recovered from a man between 18 and 29 years old in good health. The CDR3 DNA is TGTGCCAGTAGTAGTAAGGGGCCCGCCGGGGAGCTGTTTTTT. It specifies CASSSKGPAGELFF.